A selection of T cell receptor beta chains follows, all from one sample in a study of cytomegalovirus exposure and HLA in healthy donors. The table came from immunoSEQ multiplex PCR; TCRdb's copy has only in-frame clones and leaves some out. This listing includes approximately 190,000 clones. The specimen was PBMCs. The source of these receptors is a man aged 25-45 years in good health and CMV-seronegative. Both conserved end residues are part of each CDR3. The order of the fields is J gene, V gene, D gene, CDR3 DNA, CDR3 protein. D genes are given only for firm matches.

TRBJ2-2	TRBV12-2	NA	TGTGCAAGTCGCTTACGGGACAGGGGCGAACCGATTGCCACCGGGGAGCTGTTTTTT	CASRLRDRGEPIATGELFF
TRBJ2-1	TRBV19	TRBD2	TGTGCCAGCGGATTTAGCGGGAGAGGTCGTGAGCAGTTCTTC	CASGFSGRGREQFF
TRBJ1-5	TRBV4-3	NA	TGCGCCAGCAGCCAAACTAGTTATCAGCCCCAGCATTTT	CASSQTSYQPQHF
TRBJ2-3	TRBV30	NA	TGTGCCTGGAGTGTACCCGGGAGCCCAGATACGCAGTATTTT	CAWSVPGSPDTQYF
TRBJ2-1	TRBV5-5	TRBD1	TGTGCCAGCAGCCAGGGACAGTCGATTTACAATGAGCAGTTCTTC	CASSQGQSIYNEQFF
TRBJ1-1	TRBV25-1	NA	TGTGCCAGCAGTATCCTGGGGGGGGTTGTAGCTTTCTTT	CASSILGGVVAFF
TRBJ2-3	TRBV7-3	TRBD2	TGTGCCAGCAGCGGAGCGGGAGCTAGCACAGATACGCAGTATTTT	CASSGAGASTDTQYF
TRBJ2-1	TRBV28	TRBD2	TGTGCCAGCATGACTAGCGGGAGGGCCGGGTACAATGAGCAGTTCTTC	CASMTSGRAGYNEQFF
TRBJ2-2	TRBV21-1	NA	TGTGCCAGCAGCAAGGCAGCAAGGTACGACAGGGGAAAAGGCACCGGGGAGCTGTTTTTT	CASSKAARYDRGKGTGELFF
TRBJ1-5	TRBV6-6	NA	TGTGCCAGCAGTACAGAACATTATAGCAATCAGCCCCAGCATTTT	CASSTEHYSNQPQHF
TRBJ2-5	TRBV7-6	TRBD2	TGTGCCAGCAGACTTCTAGCGGGCCAAGAGACCCAGTACTTC	CASRLLAGQETQYF
TRBJ2-1	TRBV5-1	NA	TGCGCCAGCAACCAAGCGACTAGCTCCTACAATGAGCAGTTCTTC	CASNQATSSYNEQFF
TRBJ2-3	TRBV4-1	NA	TGCGCCAGCAGCCAATTTGAGGGTGGATTGGGGGATACGCAGTATTTT	CASSQFEGGLGDTQYF
TRBJ2-4	TRBV4-3	NA	TGCGCCAGCAGCCAAGATTTTTGGGAAGTGGGAAGCGGAAACATTCAGTACTTC	CASSQDFWEVGSGNIQYF
TRBJ1-6	TRBV10-3	NA	TGTGCCATATCCCGGGAGGATTCACCCCTCCACTTT	CAISREDSPLHF
TRBJ2-4	TRBV30	NA	TGTGCCTGGAGTGCGGAGGACATTCAGTACTTC	CAWSAEDIQYF
TRBJ2-2	TRBV5-4	TRBD1	TGTGCCAGCAGCACCGACAGGGCAGCCGGGGAGCTGTTTTTT	CASSTDRAAGELFF
TRBJ2-7	TRBV5-1	TRBD1	TGCGCCAGCAGCTTGGCGCAGGGGGCTAATTGGAGATACGAGCAGTACTTC	CASSLAQGANWRYEQYF
TRBJ1-2	TRBV18	NA	TGTGCCAGCTCACCGGGTAGCACCCTATATGGCTACACCTTC	CASSPGSTLYGYTF
TRBJ1-2	TRBV19	NA	TGTGCCAGTAGTCCAGGGGACTATGGCTACACCTTC	CASSPGDYGYTF
TRBJ1-2	TRBV29-1	NA	TGCAGCGCCGGACAGCTCTATGGCTACACCTTC	CSAGQLYGYTF